This T cell receptor (beta chain) is drawn from a study of cytomegalovirus exposure and HLA in healthy donors. Primers included in the PCR were 60 Vbeta and 13 Jbeta primers. The protocol was immunoSEQ multiplex PCR, while the TCRdb copy is restricted to in-frame clones and leaves out a portion. The repertoire consists of fewer than 250,000 clones, with over 70% occurring once and the leading ten covering 1% to 1.5%. Trimming pared 5 bases from V and 3 bases from J, leaving 11 bases between. The CDR3 is 14 amino acids. Germline lookup yields CDR1 MNHEY and CDR2 SMNVEV (reference sequence). The clonotype comes from a man aged 25 to 40 in good health and CMV-seronegative. The sequenced material came from PBMCs. The chain couples TRBV27 to TRBJ1-5; D gene unclear. The CDR3, as DNA: TGTGCCAGCAGTACCCGTGGGCTCAATCAGCCCCAGCATTTT. Its translation: CASSTRGLNQPQHF.